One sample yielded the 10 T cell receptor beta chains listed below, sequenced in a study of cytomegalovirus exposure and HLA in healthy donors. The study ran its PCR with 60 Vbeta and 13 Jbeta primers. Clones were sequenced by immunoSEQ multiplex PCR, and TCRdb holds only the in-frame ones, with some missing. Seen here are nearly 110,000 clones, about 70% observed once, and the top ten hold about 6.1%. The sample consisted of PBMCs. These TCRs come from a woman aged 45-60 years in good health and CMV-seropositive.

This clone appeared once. CDR3 sequence (DNA): TGTGCCAGCAGTTTAAGGGCGGGGAGAGGAAGGGATGGCTACACCTTC. It encodes CASSLRAGRGRDGYTF. The chain joins TRBV28 to TRBJ1-2; D is unclear. This CDR3 region has 16 residues. Per germline, CDR1 MDHEN and CDR2 SYDVKM. V dropped 2 bases and J dropped 6 bases, with 19 bases sitting between them.

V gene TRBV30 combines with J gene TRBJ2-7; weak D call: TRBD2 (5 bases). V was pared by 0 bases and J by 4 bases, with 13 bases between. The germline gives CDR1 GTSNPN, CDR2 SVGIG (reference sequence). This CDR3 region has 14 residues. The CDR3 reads CAWSVKGDGYEQYF. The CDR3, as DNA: TGTGCCTGGAGTGTTAAGGGAGACGGGTACGAGCAGTACTTC.

The CDR3 region is CASSLAGDTDTQYF. CDR3 coding DNA: TGTGCCAGCAGCTTAGCAGGGGATACAGATACGCAGTATTTT. This chain links TRBV7-6 with TRBJ2-3; tentative D call: TRBD1 (5 bases). This CDR3 contains 14 residues. V lost 0 bases to trimming and J lost 3 bases, with 7 bases between them. The germline CDR1 and CDR2 sequences are SGHVS and FNYEAQ.

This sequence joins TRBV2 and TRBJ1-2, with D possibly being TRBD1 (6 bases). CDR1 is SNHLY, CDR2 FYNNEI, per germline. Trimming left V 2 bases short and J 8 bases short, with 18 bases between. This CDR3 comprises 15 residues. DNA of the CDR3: TGTGCCAGCAGTGAAATTGTGGGGGCGCAAGGAGGCTACACCTTC. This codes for CASSEIVGAQGGYTF.

The CDR3 reads CASSWATGTNIQYF. In DNA, the CDR3 is TGCGCCAGCAGCTGGGCGACGGGAACGAACATTCAGTACTTC. The rearrangement links TRBV5-1 to TRBJ2-4; tentatively, D is TRBD2 (5 bases). CDR1 is SGHRS and CDR2 is YFSETQ in the germline V gene. There are 14 residues in the CDR3. V shed 3 bases and J shed 7 bases, with 14 bases lying between them.

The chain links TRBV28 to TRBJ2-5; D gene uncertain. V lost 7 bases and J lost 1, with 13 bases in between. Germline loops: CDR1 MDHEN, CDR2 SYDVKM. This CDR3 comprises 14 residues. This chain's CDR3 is CASIPSRFQETQYF. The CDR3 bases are TGTGCCAGCATCCCCTCGCGGTTCCAAGAGACCCAGTACTTC.

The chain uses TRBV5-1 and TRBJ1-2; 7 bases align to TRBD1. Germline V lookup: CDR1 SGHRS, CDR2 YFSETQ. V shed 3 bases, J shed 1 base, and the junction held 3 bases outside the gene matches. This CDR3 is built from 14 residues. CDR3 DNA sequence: TGCGCCAGCAGCTGGGACAGCGGTAACTATGGCTACACCTTC. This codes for CASSWDSGNYGYTF.

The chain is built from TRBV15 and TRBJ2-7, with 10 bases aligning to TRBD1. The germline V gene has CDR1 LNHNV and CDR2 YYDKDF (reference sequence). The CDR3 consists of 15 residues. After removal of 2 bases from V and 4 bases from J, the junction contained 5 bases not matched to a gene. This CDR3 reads CATSRLGGQGYEQYF. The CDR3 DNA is TGTGCCACCAGCAGATTGGGGGGACAGGGGTACGAGCAGTACTTC.

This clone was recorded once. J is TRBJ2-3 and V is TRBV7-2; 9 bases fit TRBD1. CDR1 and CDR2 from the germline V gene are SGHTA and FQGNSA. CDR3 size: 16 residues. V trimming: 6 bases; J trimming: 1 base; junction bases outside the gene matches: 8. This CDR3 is CASRTGTGWGTDTQYF. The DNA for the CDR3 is TGTGCCAGCAGAACCGGGACAGGGTGGGGCACAGATACGCAGTATTTT.

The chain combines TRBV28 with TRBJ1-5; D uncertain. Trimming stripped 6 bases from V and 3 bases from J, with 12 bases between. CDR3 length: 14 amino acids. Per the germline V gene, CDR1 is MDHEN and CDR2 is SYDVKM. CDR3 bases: TGTGCCAGCAGCCTGGAGGGCCTCAATCAGCCCCAGCATTTT. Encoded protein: CASSLEGLNQPQHF.